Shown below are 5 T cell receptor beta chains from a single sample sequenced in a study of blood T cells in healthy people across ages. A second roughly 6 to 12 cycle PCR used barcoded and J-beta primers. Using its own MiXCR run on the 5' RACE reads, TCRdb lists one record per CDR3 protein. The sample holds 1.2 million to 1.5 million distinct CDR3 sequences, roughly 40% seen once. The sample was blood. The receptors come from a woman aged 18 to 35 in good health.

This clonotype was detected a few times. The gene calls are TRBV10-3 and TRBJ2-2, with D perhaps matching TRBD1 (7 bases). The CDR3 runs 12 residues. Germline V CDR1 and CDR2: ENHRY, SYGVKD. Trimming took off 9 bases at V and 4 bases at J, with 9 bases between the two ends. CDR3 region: CAIQGGTGELFF. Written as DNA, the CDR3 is TGTGCCATTCAGGGGGGCACCGGGGAGCTGTTTTTT.

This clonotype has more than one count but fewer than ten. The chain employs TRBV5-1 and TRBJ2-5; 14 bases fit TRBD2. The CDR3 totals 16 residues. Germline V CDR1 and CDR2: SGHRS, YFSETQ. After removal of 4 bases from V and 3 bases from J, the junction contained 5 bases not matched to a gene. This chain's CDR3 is CASSLGTSGREETQYF. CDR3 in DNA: TGCGCCAGCAGCCTCGGGACTAGCGGGAGAGAAGAGACCCAGTACTTC.

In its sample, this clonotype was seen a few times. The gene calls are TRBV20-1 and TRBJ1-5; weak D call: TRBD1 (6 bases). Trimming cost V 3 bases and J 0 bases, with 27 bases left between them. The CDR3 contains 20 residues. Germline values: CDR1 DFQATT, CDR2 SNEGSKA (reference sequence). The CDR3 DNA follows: TGCAGTGCTAGTCGGGGGGCGGCAGGGAGGTCTCGGAGTAGCAATCAGCCCCAGCATTTT. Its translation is CSASRGAAGRSRSSNQPQHF.

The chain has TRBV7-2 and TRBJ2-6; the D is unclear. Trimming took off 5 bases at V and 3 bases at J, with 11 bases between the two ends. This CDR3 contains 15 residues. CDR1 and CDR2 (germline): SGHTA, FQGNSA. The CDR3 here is CASSPSHVGANVLTF. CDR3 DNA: TGTGCCAGCAGCCCAAGCCACGTTGGGGCCAACGTCCTGACTTTC.

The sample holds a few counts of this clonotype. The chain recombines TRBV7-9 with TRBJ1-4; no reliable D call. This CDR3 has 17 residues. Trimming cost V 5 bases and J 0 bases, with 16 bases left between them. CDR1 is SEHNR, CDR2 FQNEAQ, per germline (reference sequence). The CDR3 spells CASSPREGRTTNEKLFF. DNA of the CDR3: TGTGCCAGCAGCCCACGCGAGGGCCGAACAACTAATGAAAAACTGTTTTTT.